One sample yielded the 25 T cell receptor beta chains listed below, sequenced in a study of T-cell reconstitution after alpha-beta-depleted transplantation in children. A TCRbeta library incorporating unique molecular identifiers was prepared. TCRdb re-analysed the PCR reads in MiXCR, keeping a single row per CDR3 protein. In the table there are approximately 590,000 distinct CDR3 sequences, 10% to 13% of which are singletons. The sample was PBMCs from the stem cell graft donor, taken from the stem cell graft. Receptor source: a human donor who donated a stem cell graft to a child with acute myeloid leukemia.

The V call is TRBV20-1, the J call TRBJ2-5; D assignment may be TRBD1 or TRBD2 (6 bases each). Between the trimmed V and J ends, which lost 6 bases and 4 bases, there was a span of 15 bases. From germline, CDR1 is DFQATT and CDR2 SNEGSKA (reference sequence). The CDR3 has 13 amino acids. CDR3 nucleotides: TGCAGTGCGCACGGGGGCGCGGGAGAGACCCAGTACTTC. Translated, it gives CSAHGGAGETQYF.

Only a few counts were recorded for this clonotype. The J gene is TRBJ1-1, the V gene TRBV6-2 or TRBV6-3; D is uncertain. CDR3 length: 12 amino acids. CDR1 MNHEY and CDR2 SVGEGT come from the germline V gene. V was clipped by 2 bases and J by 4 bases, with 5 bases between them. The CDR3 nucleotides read TGTGCCAGCAGTTACAGTTTCACTGAAGCTTTCTTT. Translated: CASSYSFTEAFF.

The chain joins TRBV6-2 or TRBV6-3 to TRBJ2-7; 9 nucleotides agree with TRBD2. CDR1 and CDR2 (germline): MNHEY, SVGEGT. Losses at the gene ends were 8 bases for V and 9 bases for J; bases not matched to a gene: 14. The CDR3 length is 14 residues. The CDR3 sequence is CASLRLAGSNGQYF. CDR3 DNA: TGTGCCAGCTTAAGGCTAGCGGGATCCAACGGGCAGTACTTC.

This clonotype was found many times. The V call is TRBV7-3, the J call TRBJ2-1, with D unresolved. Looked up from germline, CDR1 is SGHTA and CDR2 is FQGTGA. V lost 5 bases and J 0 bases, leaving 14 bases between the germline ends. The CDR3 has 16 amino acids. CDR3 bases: TGTGCCAGCAGCGAAGGCCACTCGAGCTCCTACAATGAGCAGTTCTTC. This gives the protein CASSEGHSSSYNEQFF.

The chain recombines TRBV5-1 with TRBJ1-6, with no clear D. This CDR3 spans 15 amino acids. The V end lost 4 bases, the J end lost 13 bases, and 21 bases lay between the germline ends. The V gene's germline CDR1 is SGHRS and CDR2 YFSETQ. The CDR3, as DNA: TGCGCCAGCAGCCGAAACCAGGACCAAATTGGGCCCCTCCACTTT. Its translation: CASSRNQDQIGPLHF.

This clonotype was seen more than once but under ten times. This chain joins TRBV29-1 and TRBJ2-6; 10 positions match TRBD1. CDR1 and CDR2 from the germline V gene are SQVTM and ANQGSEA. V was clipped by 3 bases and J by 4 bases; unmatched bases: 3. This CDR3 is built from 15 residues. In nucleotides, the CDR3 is TGCAGCGTTGAGACAGGGGGCGTCGGGGCCAACGTCCTGACTTTC. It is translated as CSVETGGVGANVLTF.

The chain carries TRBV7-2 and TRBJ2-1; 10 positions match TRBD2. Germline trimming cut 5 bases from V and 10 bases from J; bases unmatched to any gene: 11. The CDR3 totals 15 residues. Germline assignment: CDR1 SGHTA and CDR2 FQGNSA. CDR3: CASSPGGRTSGEQFF. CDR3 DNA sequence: TGTGCCAGCAGCCCGGGTGGGAGGACTAGCGGCGAGCAGTTCTTC.

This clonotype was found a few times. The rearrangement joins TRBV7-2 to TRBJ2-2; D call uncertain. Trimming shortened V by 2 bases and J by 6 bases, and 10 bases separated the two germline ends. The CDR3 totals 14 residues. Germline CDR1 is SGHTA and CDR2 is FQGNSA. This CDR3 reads CASSLLQSPGELFF. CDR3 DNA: TGTGCCAGCAGCTTACTACAGTCCCCCGGGGAGCTGTTTTTT.

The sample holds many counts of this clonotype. Written as DNA, the CDR3 is TGTGCCAGCACCGGGAACAATGAGCAGTTCTTC. This translates into CASTGNNEQFF. The chain has TRBV28 and TRBJ2-1, with D possibly TRBD2 on 5 matching bases. This CDR3 is built from 11 residues. Trimming stripped 7 bases from V and 5 bases from J, with 6 bases between. Germline V CDR1 and CDR2: MDHEN, SYDVKM.

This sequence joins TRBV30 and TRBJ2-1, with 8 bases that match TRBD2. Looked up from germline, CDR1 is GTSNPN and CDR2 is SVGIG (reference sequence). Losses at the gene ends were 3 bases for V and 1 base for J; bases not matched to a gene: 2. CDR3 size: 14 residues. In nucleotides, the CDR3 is TGTGCCTGGAGGGGCGGGAGGTCCTACAATGAGCAGTTCTTC. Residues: CAWRGGRSYNEQFF.

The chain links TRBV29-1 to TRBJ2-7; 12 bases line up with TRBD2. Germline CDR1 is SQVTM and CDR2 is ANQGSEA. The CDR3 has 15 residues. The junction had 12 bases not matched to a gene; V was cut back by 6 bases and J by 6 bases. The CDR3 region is CSVSTSGGGSGEQYF. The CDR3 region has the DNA TGCAGCGTCTCGACTAGCGGGGGAGGCTCAGGCGAGCAGTACTTC.

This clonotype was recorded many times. The CDR3 coding sequence is TGTGCCAGCAGCCACTATTCCACCCAAGAGACCCAGTACTTC. Translation gives CASSHYSTQETQYF. J is TRBJ2-5 and V is TRBV28; no firm D call. The CDR3 runs 14 residues. V lost 6 bases, J lost 1 base, and 12 bases lay in between. Per the germline V gene, CDR1 is MDHEN and CDR2 is SYDVKM.

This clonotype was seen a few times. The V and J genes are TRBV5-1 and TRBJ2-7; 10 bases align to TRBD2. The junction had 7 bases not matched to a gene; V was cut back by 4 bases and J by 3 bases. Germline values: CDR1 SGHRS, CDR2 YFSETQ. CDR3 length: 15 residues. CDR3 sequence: CASSQRTSGGYEQYF. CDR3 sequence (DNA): TGCGCCAGCAGCCAGAGGACTAGCGGAGGCTACGAGCAGTACTTC.

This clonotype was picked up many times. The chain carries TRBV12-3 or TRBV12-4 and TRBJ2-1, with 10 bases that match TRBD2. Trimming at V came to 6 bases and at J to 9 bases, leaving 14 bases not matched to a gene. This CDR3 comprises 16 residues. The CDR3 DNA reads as TGTGCCAGCAGCAACCCTAGCGGGAGTGGGGGGGGTGAGCAGTTCTTC. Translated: CASSNPSGSGGGEQFF.

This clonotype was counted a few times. In DNA, the CDR3 is TGTGCCACCAGTGTTATGGGACTAGCGGGAATCTACGAGCAGTACTTC. Its translation is CATSVMGLAGIYEQYF. The J gene is TRBJ2-7, the V gene TRBV24-1; 13 bases map to TRBD2. J lost 3 bases, V lost 5 bases, and 6 bases had no gene match. CDR3 size: 16 residues. Germline V gene data show CDR1 as KGHDR and CDR2 as SFDVKD.

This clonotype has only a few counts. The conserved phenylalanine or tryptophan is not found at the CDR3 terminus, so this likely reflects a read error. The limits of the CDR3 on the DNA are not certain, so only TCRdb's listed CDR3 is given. CDR3 loop: CASSLKWAQEG. V gene TRBV7-2 combines with J gene TRBJ2-7; the table's D call, TRBD2, has no DNA check behind it. The CDR3 spans 11 amino acids, including both terminal residues. CDR1 SGHTA and CDR2 FQGNSA come from the germline V gene.

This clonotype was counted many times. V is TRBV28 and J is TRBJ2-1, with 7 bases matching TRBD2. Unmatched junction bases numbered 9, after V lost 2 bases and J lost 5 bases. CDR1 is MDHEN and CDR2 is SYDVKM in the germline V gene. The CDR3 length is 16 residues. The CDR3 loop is CASSLAGRGSDNEQFF. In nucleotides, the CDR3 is TGTGCCAGCAGTTTAGCAGGGAGGGGATCCGACAATGAGCAGTTCTTC.

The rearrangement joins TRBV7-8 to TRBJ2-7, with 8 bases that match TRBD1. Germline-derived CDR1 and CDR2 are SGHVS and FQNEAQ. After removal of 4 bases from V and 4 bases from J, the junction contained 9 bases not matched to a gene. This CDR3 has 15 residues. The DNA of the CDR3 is TGTGCCAGCAGCTACCGTGGACAGGGTATTTACGAGCAGTACTTC. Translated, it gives CASSYRGQGIYEQYF.

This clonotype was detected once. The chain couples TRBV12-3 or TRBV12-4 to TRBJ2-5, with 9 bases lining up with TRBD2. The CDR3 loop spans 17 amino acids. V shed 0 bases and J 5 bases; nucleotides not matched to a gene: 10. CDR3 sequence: CASSLAGSSGSWETQYF. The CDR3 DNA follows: TGTGCCAGCAGTTTAGCGGGGAGTAGCGGGAGTTGGGAGACCCAGTACTTC.

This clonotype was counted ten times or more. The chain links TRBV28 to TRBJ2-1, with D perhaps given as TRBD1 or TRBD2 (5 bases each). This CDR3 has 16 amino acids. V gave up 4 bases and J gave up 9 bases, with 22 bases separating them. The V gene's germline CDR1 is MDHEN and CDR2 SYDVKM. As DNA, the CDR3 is TGTGCCAGCAGTTCGACCGGGACCCCCGTCGAGGGTGAGCAGTTCTTC. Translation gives CASSSTGTPVEGEQFF.

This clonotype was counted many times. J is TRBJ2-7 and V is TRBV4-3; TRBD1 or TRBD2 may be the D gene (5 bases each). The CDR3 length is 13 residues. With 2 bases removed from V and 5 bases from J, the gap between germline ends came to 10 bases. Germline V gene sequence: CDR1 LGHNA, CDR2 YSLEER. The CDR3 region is CASSQRGDHEQYF. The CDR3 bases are TGCGCCAGCAGCCAACGGGGCGACCACGAGCAGTACTTC.

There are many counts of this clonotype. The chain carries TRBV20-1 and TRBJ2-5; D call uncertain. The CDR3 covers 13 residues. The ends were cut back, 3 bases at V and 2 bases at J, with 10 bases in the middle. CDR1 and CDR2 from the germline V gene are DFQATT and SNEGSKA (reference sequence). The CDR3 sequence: CSASTYNQETQYF. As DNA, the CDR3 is TGCAGTGCTAGTACCTACAATCAAGAGACCCAGTACTTC.

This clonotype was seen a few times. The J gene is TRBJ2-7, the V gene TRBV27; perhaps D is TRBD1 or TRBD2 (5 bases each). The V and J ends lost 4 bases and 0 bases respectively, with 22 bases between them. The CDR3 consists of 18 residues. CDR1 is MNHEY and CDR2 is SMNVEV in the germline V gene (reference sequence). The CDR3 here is CASSSRPLGGRRSYEQYF. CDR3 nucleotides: TGTGCCAGCAGTTCCCGACCTCTTGGGGGAAGACGCTCCTACGAGCAGTACTTC.

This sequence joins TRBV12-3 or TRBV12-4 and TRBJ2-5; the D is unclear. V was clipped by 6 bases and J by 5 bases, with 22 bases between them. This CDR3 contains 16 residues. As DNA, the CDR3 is TGTGCCAGCAGCACCCCCACGGACGGCCTTAGGGAGACCCAGTACTTC. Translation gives CASSTPTDGLRETQYF.

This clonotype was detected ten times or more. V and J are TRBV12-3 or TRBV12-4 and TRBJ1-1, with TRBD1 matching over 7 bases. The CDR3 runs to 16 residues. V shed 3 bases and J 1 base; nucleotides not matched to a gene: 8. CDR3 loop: CASSLDRSSRNTEAFF. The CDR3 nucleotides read TGTGCCAGCAGTTTGGACAGGTCTTCTCGGAACACTGAAGCTTTCTTT.